Shown below are 14 T cell receptor beta chains from a single sample sequenced in a study of CD8+CD57+ T cells in acquired aplastic anemia. Using genomic DNA as the template, TCR beta VDJ and CDR3 profiling was carried out. TCRdb re-derived calls from the reads in MiXCR, one entry per CDR3 protein. The table lists 200,000 to 300,000 distinct CDR3 sequences, about 80% of them singletons. By flow cytometry, patients selected for sequencing had shown an expansion of CD8+CD57+ cells. The sample consisted of sorted CD4+, CD8+, or CD8+CD57+ T cells (not recorded which) from PBMCs. The receptors originated from a human donor with aplastic anemia.

This clonotype is a singleton in its sample. This CDR3 fails to terminate in the conserved phenylalanine or tryptophan, so it likely reflects a read error. The DNA is left out, because the CDR3 cannot be placed on it with certainty; the CDR3 is given as TCRdb lists it. The chain recombines TRBV2 with TRBJ2-3. Germline CDR1 is SNHLY and CDR2 is FYNNEI. A total of 14 residues make up the CDR3, ends included. The CDR3 region is CASSYLGNPELYGS.

This sequence joins TRBV7-2 and TRBJ1-1; 7 bases line up with TRBD1. Trimming at V came to 0 bases and at J to 13 bases, leaving 14 bases not matched to a gene. Germline lookup yields CDR1 SGHTA and CDR2 FQGNSA. The CDR3 consists of 15 residues. CDR3 coding DNA: TGTGCCAGCAGCTTAGCTCTGACAGGGAGCACTGACGATTTCTTT. Protein sequence: CASSLALTGSTDDFF.

The chain combines TRBV9 with TRBJ2-3; the D gene is possibly TRBD2 (6 bases). Germline V gives CDR1 SGDLS, CDR2 YYNGEE. Deletions cut 9 bases from V and 6 bases from J, with 14 bases between. The CDR3 has 12 amino acids. CDR3 coding DNA: TGTGCCATAGCGGTAGGGTCCGATACGCAGTATTTT. It yields the protein CAIAVGSDTQYF.

This CDR3 reads CSADPKQEGYTF. In DNA, the CDR3 is TGCAGTGCCGACCCAAAACAGGAAGGCTACACCTTC. The chain joins TRBV20-1 to TRBJ1-2; the D gene is possibly TRBD1 (5 bases). This CDR3 region has 12 residues. Trimming removed 6 bases from V and 8 bases from J, with 16 bases in between. Germline loops: CDR1 DFQATT, CDR2 SNEGSKA (reference sequence).

The J gene is TRBJ2-7, the V gene TRBV2; TRBD1 or TRBD2 may be the D gene (5 bases each). The CDR3 contains 14 residues. Looked up from germline, CDR1 is SNHLY and CDR2 is FYNNEI. CDR3 loop: CASGDACADTQQYV. The CDR3 DNA reads TGTGCCAGCGGGGACGCATGCGCGGATACCCAGCAGTATGTC.

In its sample, this clonotype was seen a few times. CDR3 protein: CASSDRNYGYTF. The CDR3 coding sequence is TGTGCCAGCTCGGACAGGAACTATGGCTACACCTTC. The rearrangement joins TRBV19 to TRBJ1-2; 7 bases align to TRBD1. In germline, CDR1 is LNHDA, CDR2 SQIVND (reference sequence). The CDR3 consists of 12 residues. The V gene end was trimmed by 9 bases and the J gene end by 2 bases; junction bases not matched to a gene: 3.

The gene calls are TRBV11-3 and TRBJ2-5; weak D call: TRBD2 (6 bases). In germline, CDR1 is SGHNT, CDR2 YENEEA. The CDR3 length is 15 residues. Trimming stripped 3 bases from V and 5 bases from J, with 16 bases between. CDR3 in amino acids: CASSFQSSGGETQYF. DNA of the CDR3: TGTGCCAGCAGCTTTCAAAGCAGCGGAGGGGAGACCCAGTACTTC.

With regard to this clonotype: The junction departs from the called germline gene at one end, perhaps through a read error. V is TRBV9 and J is TRBJ2-5; 7 bases match TRBD2. The CDR3 length is 14 residues. Germline CDR1 is SGDLS and CDR2 is YYNGEE. The CDR3 here is CASSGEGYPKNTDF. CDR3 coding DNA: TGTGCCAGCAGCGGGGAGGGCTATCCAAAGAACACGGACTTC.

The chain carries TRBV19 and TRBJ1-5; a possible D gene is TRBD1 (5 bases). CDR1 LNHDA and CDR2 SQIVND come from the germline V gene (reference sequence). The CDR3 covers 14 residues. V was shortened by 10 bases and J by 3 bases, with 16 bases between the two germline ends. CDR3 protein: CATNFGALNQPQHF. The CDR3 nucleotides read TGTGCCACCAATTTCGGGGCCCTCAATCAGCCCCAGCATTTT.

This chain uses TRBV11-3 with TRBJ1-1; no definite D call. From germline, CDR1 is SGHNT and CDR2 YENEEA. Trimming left V 8 bases short and J 0 bases short, with 19 bases between. CDR3 length: 16 amino acids. CDR3 nucleotide sequence: TGTGCCAGCGGCTGGGCTGGCTTCGTCTTGAACACTGAAGCTTTCTTT. Protein: CASGWAGFVLNTEAFF.

Details on this clonotype: The CDR3 does not close with the conserved phenylalanine or tryptophan, likely indicating a read error. No DNA is shown, since the ends of the CDR3 on it are uncertain; the CDR3 is the one TCRdb lists. The chain combines TRBV7-2 with TRBJ2-3. From germline, CDR1 is SGHTA and CDR2 FQGNSA. Counting both end residues, the CDR3 totals 13 amino acids. Here the CDR3 reads CASSFGGTGSNDL.

As to this clonotype: One end of the junction is discordant with germline, which a read error may explain. The chain has TRBV9 and TRBJ2-3; D is unclear. This CDR3 is built from 14 residues. Germline CDR1 SGDLS, CDR2 YYNGEE. CDR3 nucleotide sequence: TGTGCCAGCGGCTTAGCTGGGAACACTCAGTACTTCGATTTT. Translating gives CASGLAGNTQYFDF.

As regards this clonotype: One junction end does not reproduce the germline sequence, and a read error may be involved. The rearrangement links TRBV7-6 to TRBJ2-5, with a tentative D call TRBD2 (6 bases). Germline V gives CDR1 SGHVS, CDR2 FNYEAQ. The CDR3 length is 14 residues. CDR3 amino acids: CASSRAAGDQPQHF. The CDR3 DNA reads as TGTGCCAGCAGCCGGGCAGCGGGTGATCAGCCCCAGCACTTC.

As concerns this clonotype: In this CDR3 the conserved last residue, phenylalanine or tryptophan, is missing, so a read error is likely. The limits of the CDR3 on the DNA are not certain, so only TCRdb's listed CDR3 is given. This sequence joins TRBV7-2 and TRBJ2-3; TRBD2 is the table's D call, not checked against the DNA. The germline V gene encodes CDR1 SGHTA and CDR2 FQGNSA. The CDR3 length is 13 residues, termini included. The CDR3 loop is CASSLRGPDTMSS.